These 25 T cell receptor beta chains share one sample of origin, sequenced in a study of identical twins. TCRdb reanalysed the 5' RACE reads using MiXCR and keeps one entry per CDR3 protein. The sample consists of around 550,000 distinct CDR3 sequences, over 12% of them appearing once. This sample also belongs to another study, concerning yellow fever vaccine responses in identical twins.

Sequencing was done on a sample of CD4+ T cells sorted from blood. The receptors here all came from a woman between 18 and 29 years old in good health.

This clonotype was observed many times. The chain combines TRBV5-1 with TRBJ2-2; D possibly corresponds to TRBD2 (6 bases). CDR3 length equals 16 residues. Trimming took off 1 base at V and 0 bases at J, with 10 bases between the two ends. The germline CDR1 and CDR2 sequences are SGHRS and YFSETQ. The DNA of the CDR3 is TGCGCCAGCAGCTTGACGGGAGCCTCGAACACCGGGGAGCTGTTTTTT. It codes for CASSLTGASNTGELFF. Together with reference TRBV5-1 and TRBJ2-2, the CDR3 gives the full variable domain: KAGVTQTPRYLIKTRGQQVTLSCSPISGHRSVSWYQQTPGQGLQFLFEYFSETQRNKGNFPGRFSGRQFSNSRSEMNVSTLELGDSALYLCASSLTGASNTGELFFGEGSRLTVL.

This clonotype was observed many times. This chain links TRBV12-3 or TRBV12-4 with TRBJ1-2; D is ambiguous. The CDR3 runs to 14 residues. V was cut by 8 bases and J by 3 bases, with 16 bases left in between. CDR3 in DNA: TGTGCCAGCTCTTCCCACAGCAGGTACTATGGCTACACCTTC. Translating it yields CASSSHSRYYGYTF.

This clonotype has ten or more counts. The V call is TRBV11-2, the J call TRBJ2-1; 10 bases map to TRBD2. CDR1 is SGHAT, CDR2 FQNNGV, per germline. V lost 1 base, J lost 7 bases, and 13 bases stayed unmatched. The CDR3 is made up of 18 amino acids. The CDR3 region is CASSLVGKLAGEGNEQFF. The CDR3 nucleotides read TGTGCCAGCAGCTTAGTAGGGAAGCTAGCGGGAGAAGGTAATGAGCAGTTCTTC.

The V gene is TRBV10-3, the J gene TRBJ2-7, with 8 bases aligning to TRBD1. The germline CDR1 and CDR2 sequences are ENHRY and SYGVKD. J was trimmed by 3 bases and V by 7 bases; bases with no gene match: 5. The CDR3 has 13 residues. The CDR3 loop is CAINLGQGYEQYF. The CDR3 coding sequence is TGTGCCATCAACCTAGGACAGGGCTACGAGCAGTACTTC.

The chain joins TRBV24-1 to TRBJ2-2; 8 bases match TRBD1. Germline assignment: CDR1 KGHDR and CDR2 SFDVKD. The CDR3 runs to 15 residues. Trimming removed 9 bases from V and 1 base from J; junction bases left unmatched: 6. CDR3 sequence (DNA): TGTGCCACCGCCACGGGACAGGTGAACACCGGGGAGCTGTTTTTT. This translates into CATATGQVNTGELFF.

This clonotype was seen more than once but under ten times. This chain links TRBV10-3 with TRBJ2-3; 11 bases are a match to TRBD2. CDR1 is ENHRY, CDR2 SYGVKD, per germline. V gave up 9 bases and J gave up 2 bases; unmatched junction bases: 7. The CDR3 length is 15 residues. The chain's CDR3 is CAISSGRRYTDTQYF. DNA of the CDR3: TGTGCCATTTCTAGCGGGAGGCGCTACACAGATACGCAGTATTTT.

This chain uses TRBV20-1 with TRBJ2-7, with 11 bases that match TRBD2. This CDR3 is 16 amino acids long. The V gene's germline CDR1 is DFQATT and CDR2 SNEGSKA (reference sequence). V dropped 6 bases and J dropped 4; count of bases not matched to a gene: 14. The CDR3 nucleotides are TGCAGTGCCAGAAGGGGCGTAGCGGGAGGGGTTTACGAGCAGTACTTC. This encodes CSARRGVAGGVYEQYF.

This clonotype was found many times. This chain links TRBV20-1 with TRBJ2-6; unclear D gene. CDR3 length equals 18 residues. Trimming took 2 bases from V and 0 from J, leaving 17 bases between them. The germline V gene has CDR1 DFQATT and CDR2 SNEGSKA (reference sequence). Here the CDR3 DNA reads TGCAGTGCTAGAATTCCGGCCCTCTTTTTCTCTGGGGCCAACGTCCTGACTTTC. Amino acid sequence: CSARIPALFFSGANVLTF.

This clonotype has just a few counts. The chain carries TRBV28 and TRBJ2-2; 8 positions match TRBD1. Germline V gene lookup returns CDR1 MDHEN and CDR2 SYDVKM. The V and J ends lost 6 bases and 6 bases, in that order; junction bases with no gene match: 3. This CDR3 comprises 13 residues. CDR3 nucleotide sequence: TGTGCCAGCAGACCGGGACAGGCCGGGGAGCTGTTTTTT. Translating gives CASRPGQAGELFF.

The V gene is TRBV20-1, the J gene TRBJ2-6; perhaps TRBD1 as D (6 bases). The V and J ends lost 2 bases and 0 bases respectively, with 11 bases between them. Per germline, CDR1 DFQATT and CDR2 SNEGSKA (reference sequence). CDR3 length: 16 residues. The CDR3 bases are TGCAGTGCTAGACCAACAGGGAACTCTGGGGCCAACGTCCTGACTTTC. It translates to CSARPTGNSGANVLTF.

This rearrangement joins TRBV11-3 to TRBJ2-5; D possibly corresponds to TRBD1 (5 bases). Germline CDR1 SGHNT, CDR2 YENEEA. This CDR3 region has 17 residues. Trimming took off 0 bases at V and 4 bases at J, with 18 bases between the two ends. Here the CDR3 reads CASSLDRWGSTRETQYF. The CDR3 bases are TGTGCCAGCAGCTTAGATCGGTGGGGCTCTACCCGAGAGACCCAGTACTTC.

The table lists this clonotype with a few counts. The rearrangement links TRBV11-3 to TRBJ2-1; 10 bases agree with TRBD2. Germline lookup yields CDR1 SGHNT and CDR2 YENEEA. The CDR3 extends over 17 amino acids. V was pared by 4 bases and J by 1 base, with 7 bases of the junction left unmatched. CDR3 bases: TGTGCCAGCAGCTGGTCCGGGACTAGCGCTTCCTACAATGAGCAGTTCTTC. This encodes CASSWSGTSASYNEQFF.

The CDR3 DNA reads as TGTGCCAGCAGCGGAGGGGCGTTGGACACTGAAGCTTTCTTT. Its translation is CASSGGALDTEAFF. The chain is built from TRBV11-2 and TRBJ1-1; D is perhaps TRBD1 (5 bases). The CDR3 has 14 amino acids. Trimming took 5 bases from V and 3 from J, leaving 13 bases between them. CDR1 is SGHAT, CDR2 FQNNGV, per germline.

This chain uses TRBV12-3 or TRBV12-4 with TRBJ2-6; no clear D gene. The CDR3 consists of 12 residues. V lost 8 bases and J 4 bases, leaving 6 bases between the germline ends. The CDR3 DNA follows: TGTGCCAGCGACGCCGGGGCCAACGTCCTGACTTTC. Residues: CASDAGANVLTF.

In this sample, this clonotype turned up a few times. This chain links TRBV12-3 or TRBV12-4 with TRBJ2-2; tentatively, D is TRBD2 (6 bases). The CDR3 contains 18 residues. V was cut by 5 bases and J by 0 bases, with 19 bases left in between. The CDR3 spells CASSRDLGKPPNTGELFF. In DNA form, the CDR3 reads TGTGCCAGCAGTCGGGACTTGGGGAAACCTCCGAACACCGGGGAGCTGTTTTTT.

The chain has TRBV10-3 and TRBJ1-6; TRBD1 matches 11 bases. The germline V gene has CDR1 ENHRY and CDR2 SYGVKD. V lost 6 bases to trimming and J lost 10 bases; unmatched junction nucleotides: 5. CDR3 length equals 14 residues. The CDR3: CAISSGQGGSPLHF. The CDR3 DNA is TGTGCCATCAGCTCGGGACAGGGGGGATCACCCCTCCACTTT.

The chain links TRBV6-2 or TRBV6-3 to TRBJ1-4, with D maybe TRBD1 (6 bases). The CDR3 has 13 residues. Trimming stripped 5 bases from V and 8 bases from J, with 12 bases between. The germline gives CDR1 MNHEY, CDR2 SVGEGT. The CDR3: CASSGRGFEKLFF. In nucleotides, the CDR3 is TGTGCCAGCAGTGGCAGGGGTTTCGAAAAACTGTTTTTT.

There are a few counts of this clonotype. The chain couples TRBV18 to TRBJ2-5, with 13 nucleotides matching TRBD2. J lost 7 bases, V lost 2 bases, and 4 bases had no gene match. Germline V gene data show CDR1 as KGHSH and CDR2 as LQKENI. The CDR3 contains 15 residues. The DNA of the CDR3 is TGTGCCAGCTCACCAGGGACTAGCGGGGAATTGACCCAGTACTTC. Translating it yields CASSPGTSGELTQYF. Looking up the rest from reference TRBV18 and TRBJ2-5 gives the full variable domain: NAGVMQNPRHLVRRRGQEARLRCSPMKGHSHVYWYRQLPEEGLKFMVYLQKENIIDESGMPKERFSAEFPKEGPSILRIQQVVRGDSAAYFCASSPGTSGELTQYFGPGTRLLVL.

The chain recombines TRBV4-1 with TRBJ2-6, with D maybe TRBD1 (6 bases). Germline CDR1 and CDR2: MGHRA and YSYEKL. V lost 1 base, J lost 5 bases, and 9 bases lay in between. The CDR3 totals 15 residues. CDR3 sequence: CASSQGQGRANVLTF. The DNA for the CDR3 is TGCGCCAGCAGCCAAGGTCAGGGGAGGGCCAACGTCCTGACTTTC.

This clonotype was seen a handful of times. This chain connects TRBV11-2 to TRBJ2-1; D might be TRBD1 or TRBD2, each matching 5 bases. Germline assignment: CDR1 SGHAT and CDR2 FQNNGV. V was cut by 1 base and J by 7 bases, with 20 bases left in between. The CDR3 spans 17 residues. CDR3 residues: CASSLGPQGYGLNEQFF. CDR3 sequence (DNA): TGTGCCAGCAGCTTAGGACCCCAGGGCTACGGACTTAATGAGCAGTTCTTC.

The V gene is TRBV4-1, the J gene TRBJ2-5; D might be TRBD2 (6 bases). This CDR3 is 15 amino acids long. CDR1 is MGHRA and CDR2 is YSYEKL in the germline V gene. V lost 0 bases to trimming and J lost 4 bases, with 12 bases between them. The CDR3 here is CASSQDGVLAETQYF. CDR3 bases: TGCGCCAGCAGCCAAGACGGGGTACTAGCAGAGACCCAGTACTTC.

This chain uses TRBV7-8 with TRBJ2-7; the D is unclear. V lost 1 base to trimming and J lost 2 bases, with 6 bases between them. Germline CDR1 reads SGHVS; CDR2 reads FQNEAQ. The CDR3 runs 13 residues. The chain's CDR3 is CASSLVGTYEQYV. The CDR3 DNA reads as TGTGCCAGCAGCTTAGTTGGAACCTACGAGCAGTACGTC.

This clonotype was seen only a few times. The CDR3 sequence is CASSEAEAFF. DNA for the CDR3: TGTGCCAGCAGTGAAGCGGAAGCTTTCTTT. The chain combines TRBV2 with TRBJ1-1, with D hard to call. In germline, CDR1 is SNHLY, CDR2 FYNNEI. CDR3 length: 10 residues. V dropped 0 bases and J dropped 8 bases, with 1 base sitting between them.

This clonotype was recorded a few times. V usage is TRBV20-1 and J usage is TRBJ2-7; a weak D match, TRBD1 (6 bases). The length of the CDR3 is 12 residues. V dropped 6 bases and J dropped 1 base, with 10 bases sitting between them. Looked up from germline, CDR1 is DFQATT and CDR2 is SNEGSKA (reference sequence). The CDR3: CSAEDRSYEQYF. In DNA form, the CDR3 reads TGCAGTGCCGAGGACAGATCCTACGAGCAGTACTTC.

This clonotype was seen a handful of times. CDR3 residues: CASSPRDRRLGNIQYF. CDR3 DNA sequence: TGTGCCAGCAGCCCAAGGGACAGGCGGCTTGGAAACATTCAGTACTTC. The J gene is TRBJ2-4, the V gene TRBV3-1; TRBD1 matches 8 bases. The CDR3 covers 16 residues. Trimming cost V 4 bases and J 6 bases; bases outside gene matches: 11. Germline V gene lookup returns CDR1 LGHDT and CDR2 YNNKEL (reference sequence).